This TCR beta chain was recovered during a study of cytomegalovirus exposure and HLA in healthy donors. Findings and limits, study-wide: Among donors in an Asian-associated ancestry cluster, a later analysis reportedly found fewer N-insertions than the roughly 700-donor mean.

Of note for this clone: Its antigen is not known.

Both 60 Vbeta primers and 13 Jbeta primers went into the PCR. Data came from immunoSEQ multiplex PCR; TCRdb stores just in-frame clones and leaves some out. Of about 190,000 clones in the sample, roughly 80% were seen once. The CDR3 runs to 12 residues. V lost 0 bases, J lost 11 bases, and 3 bases stayed unmatched. Germline CDR1 reads LGHNA; CDR2 reads YSLEER. This chain joins TRBV4-3 and TRBJ2-5; 7 bases are a match to TRBD2. This receptor was identified in a woman in her forties or fifties in good health and CMV-seronegative. Sample: PBMCs. CDR3 region: CASSQDGGEQYF. CDR3 DNA: TGCGCCAGCAGCCAAGATGGGGGGGAGCAGTACTTC.